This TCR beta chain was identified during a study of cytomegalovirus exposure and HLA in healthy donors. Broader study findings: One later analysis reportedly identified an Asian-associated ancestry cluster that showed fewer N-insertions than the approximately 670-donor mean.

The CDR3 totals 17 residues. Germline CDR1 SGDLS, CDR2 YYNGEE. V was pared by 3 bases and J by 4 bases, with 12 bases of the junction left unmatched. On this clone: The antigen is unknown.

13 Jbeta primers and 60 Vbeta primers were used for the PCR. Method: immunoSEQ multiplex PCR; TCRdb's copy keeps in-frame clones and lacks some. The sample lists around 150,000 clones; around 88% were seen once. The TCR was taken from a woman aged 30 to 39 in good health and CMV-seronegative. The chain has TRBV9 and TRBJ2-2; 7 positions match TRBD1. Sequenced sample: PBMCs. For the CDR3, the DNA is TGTGCCAGCAGCGCCCGGGACAGCCCCCGCGGCACCGGGGAGCTGTTTTTT. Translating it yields CASSARDSPRGTGELFF.